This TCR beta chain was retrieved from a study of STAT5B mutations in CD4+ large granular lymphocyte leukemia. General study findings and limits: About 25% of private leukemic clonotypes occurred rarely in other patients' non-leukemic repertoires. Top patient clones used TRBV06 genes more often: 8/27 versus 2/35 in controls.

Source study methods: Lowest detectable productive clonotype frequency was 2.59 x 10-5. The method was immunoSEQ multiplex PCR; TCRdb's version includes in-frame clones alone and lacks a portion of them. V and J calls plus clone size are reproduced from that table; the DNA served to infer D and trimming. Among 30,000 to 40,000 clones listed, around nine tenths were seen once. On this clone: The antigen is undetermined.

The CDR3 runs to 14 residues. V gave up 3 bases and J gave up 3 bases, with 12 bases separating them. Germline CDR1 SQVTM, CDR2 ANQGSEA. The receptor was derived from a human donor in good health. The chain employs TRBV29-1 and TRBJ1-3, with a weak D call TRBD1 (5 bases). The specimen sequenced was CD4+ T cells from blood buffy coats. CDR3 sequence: CSVDTGLGGNTIYF. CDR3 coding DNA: TGCAGCGTTGATACAGGCCTGGGTGGAAACACCATATATTTT.